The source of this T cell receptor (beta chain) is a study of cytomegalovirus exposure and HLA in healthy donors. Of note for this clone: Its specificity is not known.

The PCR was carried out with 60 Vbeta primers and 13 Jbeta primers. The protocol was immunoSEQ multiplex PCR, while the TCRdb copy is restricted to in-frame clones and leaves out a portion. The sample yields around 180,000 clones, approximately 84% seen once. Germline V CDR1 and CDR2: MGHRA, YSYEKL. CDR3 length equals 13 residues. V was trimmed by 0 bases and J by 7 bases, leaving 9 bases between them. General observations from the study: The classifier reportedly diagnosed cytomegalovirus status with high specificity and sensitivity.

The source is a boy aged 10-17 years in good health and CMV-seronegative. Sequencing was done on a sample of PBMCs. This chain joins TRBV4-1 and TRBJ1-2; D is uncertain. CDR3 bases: TGCGCCAGCAGCCAAGATCTGGGAGGTGGCTACACCTTC. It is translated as CASSQDLGGGYTF.